Here is one TCR beta chain with its context. The CDR3 consists of 15 residues. Germline V gene sequence: CDR1 MGHRA, CDR2 YSYEKL. V gave up 4 bases and J gave up 5 bases; unmatched junction bases: 8. The sample belongs to a study of tumor T cells in aggressive B-cell lymphoma. Profiled with immunoSEQ multiplex PCR; TCRdb holds only in-frame clones, not every one. Here the sample spans about 850 clones, roughly 78% being singletons. This receptor was identified in an adult with diffuse large B cell lymphoma. The chain carries TRBV4-1 and TRBJ1-2; TRBD1 matches at 9 bases. The sample was tumor tissue. The CDR3 coding sequence is TGCGCCAGCAGCCTTATTGACAGGGGGGAGTATGGCTACACCTTC. Translating it yields CASSLIDRGEYGYTF.